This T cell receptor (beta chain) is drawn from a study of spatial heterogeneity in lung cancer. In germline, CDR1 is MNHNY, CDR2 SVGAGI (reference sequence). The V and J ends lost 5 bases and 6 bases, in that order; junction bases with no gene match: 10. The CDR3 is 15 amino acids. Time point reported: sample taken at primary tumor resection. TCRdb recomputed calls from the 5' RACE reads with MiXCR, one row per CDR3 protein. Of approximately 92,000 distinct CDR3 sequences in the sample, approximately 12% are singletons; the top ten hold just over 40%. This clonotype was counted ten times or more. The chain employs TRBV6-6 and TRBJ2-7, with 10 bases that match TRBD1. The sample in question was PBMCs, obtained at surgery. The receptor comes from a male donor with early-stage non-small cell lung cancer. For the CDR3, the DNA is TGTGCCAGCAGTCTCCCCAGACAGGGGGCCGGCGAGCAGTACTTC. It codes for CASSLPRQGAGEQYF.